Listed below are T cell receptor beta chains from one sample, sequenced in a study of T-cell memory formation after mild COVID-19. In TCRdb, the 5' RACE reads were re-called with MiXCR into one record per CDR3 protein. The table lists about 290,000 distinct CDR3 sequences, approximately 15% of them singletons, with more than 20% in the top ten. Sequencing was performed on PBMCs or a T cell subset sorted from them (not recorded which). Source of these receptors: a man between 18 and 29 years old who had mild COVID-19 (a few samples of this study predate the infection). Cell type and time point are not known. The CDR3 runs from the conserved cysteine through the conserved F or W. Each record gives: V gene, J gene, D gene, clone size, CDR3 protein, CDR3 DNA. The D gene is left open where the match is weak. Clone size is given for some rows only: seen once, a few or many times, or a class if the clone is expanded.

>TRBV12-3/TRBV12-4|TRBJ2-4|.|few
CASSLVSGHIQYF
TGTGCCAGCAGTTTAGTGTCAGGACACATTCAGTACTTC
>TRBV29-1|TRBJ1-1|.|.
CSVEDQVRRSTEAFF
TGCAGCGTTGAAGATCAAGTTAGGCGAAGCACTGAAGCTTTCTTT
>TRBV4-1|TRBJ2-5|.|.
CASSPGFGFQETQYF
TGCGCCAGCAGCCCAGGGTTTGGGTTCCAAGAGACCCAGTACTTC
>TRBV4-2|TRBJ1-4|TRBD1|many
CASTDREGEKLFF
TGTGCCAGCACTGACAGGGAGGGCGAAAAACTGTTTTTT
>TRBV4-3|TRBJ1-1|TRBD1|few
CASSTGTGYFAFF
TGCGCCAGCAGTACCGGGACAGGGTATTTTGCTTTCTTT
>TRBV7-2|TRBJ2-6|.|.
CASSKGHRGANVLTF
TGTGCCAGCAGTAAAGGACACCGGGGGGCCAACGTCCTGACTTTC
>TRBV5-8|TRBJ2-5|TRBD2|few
CASSDSGGAGETQYF
TGTGCCAGCAGCGATAGCGGGGGGGCCGGAGAGACCCAGTACTTC
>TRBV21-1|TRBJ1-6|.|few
CASSKNCRTNSPLHF
TGTGCCAGCAGCAAAAACTGCCGGACTAATTCACCCCTCCACTTT
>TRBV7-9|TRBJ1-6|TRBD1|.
CASSTHRGRESPLHF
TGTGCCAGCAGCACACACAGGGGGCGCGAATCACCCCTCCACTTT
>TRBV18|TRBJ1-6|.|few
CASSPFNSPLHF
TGTGCCAGCTCACCCTTTAATTCACCCCTCCACTTT
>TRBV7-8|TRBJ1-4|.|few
CASSLVRQGGEKLFF
TGTGCCAGCAGCTTAGTTCGGCAGGGAGGCGAAAAACTGTTTTTT
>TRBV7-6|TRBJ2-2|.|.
CAISRGNTGELFF
TGTGCCATCAGTCGGGGGAACACCGGGGAGCTGTTTTTT
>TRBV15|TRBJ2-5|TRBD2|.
CATSGGAGGLGETQYF
TGTGCCACCAGCGGAGGAGCGGGGGGGCTGGGAGAGACCCAGTACTTC
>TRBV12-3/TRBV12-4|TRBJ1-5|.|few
CASSQREYQPQHF
TGTGCCAGCAGCCAACGGGAGTACCAGCCCCAGCATTTT
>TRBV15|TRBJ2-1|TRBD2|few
CATSRDPGLFNEQFF
TGTGCCACCAGCAGAGACCCGGGACTATTTAATGAGCAGTTCTTC
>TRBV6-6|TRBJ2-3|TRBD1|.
CASSLADRGLTDTQYF
TGTGCCAGCAGTTTAGCGGACAGGGGGCTCACAGATACGCAGTATTTT
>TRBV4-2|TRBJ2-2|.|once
CASSQTGGTTGELFF
TGTGCCAGCAGCCAGACCGGGGGTACGACCGGGGAGCTGTTTTTT
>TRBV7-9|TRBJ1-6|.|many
CASSFGDSPLHF
TGTGCCAGCAGCTTCGGGGATTCACCCCTCCACTTT
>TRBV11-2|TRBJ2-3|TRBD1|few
CASSSTGGTRTDTQYF
TGTGCCAGCAGCTCAACAGGGGGGACCCGCACAGATACGCAGTATTTT
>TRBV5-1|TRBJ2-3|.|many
CASSLGTNTDTQYF
TGCGCCAGCAGCTTGGGGACTAACACAGATACGCAGTATTTT
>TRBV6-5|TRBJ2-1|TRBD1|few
CASSSGGYSYNEQFF
TGTGCCAGCAGCTCAGGGGGCTATTCCTACAATGAGCAGTTCTTC
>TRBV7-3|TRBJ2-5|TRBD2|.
CASSPGGLAKETQYF
TGTGCCAGCAGCCCAGGGGGACTAGCGAAAGAGACCCAGTACTTC
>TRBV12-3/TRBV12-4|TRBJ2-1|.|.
CASYGGLVINEQFF
TGTGCCAGCTACGGGGGTTTGGTGATCAATGAGCAGTTCTTC
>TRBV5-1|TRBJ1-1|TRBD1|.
CASSDGQGKNTEAFF
TGCGCCAGCAGCGACGGACAGGGGAAGAACACTGAAGCTTTCTTT
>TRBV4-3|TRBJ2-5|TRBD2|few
CASSQETGLAGGMWTQYF
TGCGCCAGCAGCCAGGAAACTGGACTAGCGGGGGGGATGTGGACCCAGTACTTC
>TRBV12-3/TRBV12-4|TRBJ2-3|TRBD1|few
CASSRDRGGDTQYF
TGTGCCAGCAGTCGGGACAGGGGAGGAGATACGCAGTATTTT
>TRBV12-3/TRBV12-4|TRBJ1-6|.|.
CASKPTARGGSPLHF
TGTGCCAGCAAGCCGACCGCCAGGGGAGGGTCACCCCTCCACTTT
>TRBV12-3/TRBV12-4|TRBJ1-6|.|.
CASRGGPYNSPLHF
TGTGCCAGCAGGGGCGGGCCCTATAATTCACCCCTCCACTTT
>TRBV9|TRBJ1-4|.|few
CASSRGGTTGEKLFF
TGTGCCAGCAGCCGGGGGGGAACAACTGGTGAAAAACTGTTTTTT
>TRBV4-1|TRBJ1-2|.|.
CASSQAESARSYGYTF
TGCGCCAGCAGCCAAGCAGAGTCAGCCCGGAGCTATGGCTACACCTTC
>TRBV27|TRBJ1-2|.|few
CASSPSPDSPYGYTF
TGTGCCAGCAGTCCCTCGCCCGACAGCCCCTATGGCTACACCTTC
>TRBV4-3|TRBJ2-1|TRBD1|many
CASSQTTGVTDEQFF
TGCGCCAGCAGCCAGACGACAGGGGTAACTGATGAGCAGTTCTTC
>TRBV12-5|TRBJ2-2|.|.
CASGLGWGSRPGELFF
TGTGCTAGTGGTTTGGGCTGGGGATCCCGGCCCGGGGAGCTGTTTTTT
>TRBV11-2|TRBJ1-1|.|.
CASSSIRGSGWDTEAFF
TGTGCCAGCAGCTCCATACGGGGTTCCGGTTGGGACACTGAAGCTTTCTTT
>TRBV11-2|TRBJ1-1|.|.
CASSPWTPSGSTEAFF
TGTGCCAGCAGCCCTTGGACACCTTCAGGGAGCACTGAAGCTTTCTTT
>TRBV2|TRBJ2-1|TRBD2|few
CASSWGGLYEQFF
TGTGCCAGCAGTTGGGGGGGTTTGTACGAGCAGTTCTTC
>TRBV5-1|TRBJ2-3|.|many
CASSPRGGETTDTQYF
TGCGCCAGCAGCCCACGGGGAGGCGAAACTACAGATACGCAGTATTTT
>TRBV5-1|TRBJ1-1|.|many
CASSSPSRDTEAFF
TGCGCCAGCAGCTCACCTAGCAGGGACACTGAAGCTTTCTTT
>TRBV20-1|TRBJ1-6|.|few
CSARISRESPLHF
TGCAGTGCTAGGATATCCCGGGAATCACCCCTCCACTTT
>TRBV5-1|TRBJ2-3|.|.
CASSRRLGAQYF
TGCGCCAGCAGCCGGCGGCTCGGCGCGCAGTATTTT
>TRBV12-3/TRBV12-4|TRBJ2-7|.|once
CASTRRAGLSYEQYF
TGTGCCAGCACCCGGAGGGCAGGCCTCTCTTACGAGCAGTACTTC
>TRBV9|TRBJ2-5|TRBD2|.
CASSISGGLVETQYF
TGTGCCAGCAGCATTAGCGGGGGGTTGGTGGAGACCCAGTACTTC
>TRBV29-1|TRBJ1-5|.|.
CSVGARANQPQHF
TGCAGCGTTGGAGCCAGGGCCAATCAGCCCCAGCATTTT
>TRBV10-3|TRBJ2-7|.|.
CAISVTGSYEQYF
TGTGCCATCAGTGTAACGGGCTCCTACGAGCAGTACTTC
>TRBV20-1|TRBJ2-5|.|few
CSARPTGLLQETQYF
TGCAGTGCTAGACCGACAGGTTTGCTCCAAGAGACCCAGTACTTC
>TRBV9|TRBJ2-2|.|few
CASSVTGGGELFF
TGTGCCAGCAGCGTCACCGGCGGCGGGGAGCTGTTTTTT
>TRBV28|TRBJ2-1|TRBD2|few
CASTLTWGLAGENYNEQFF
TGTGCCAGCACCCTAACGTGGGGACTAGCGGGGGAAAACTACAATGAGCAGTTCTTC